This T cell receptor (beta chain) came from a study of shared clonotypes between healthy human individuals. Points from the study as a whole: The study sampled only blood, and tissue repertoires likely differ.

Measured with immunoSEQ multiplex PCR; TCRdb has only the in-frame clones, and not every one. The table has about 1 million clones, about three quarters seen once. As concerns this clone: Its antigen is unknown.

This sequence originates from a man between 18 and 35 years old in good health. The sample taken for sequencing was memory CD4+ T cells sorted from blood. The subset was: CD45RA-negative fraction.

Here the CDR3 reads CASSLVGGTSYEQYF. DNA of the CDR3: TGCGCCAGCAGCTTGGTCGGGGGGACCTCCTACGAGCAGTACTTC. The V gene is TRBV5-1, the J gene TRBJ2-7, with TRBD2 identical over 7 bases. Losses at the gene ends were 0 bases for V and 0 bases for J; bases not matched to a gene: 3. CDR3 size: 15 residues. CDR1 and CDR2 (germline): SGHRS, YFSETQ.